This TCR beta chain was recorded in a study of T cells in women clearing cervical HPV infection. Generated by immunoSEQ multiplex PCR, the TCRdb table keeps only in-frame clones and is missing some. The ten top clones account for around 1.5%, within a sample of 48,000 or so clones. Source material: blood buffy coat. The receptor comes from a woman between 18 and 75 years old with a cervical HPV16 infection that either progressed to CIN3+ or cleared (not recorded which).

CDR3 sequence: CAWSWGQGNYGYTF. The CDR3 bases that were read are TGTGCCTGGAGCTGGGGACAGGGGAACTATGGC. V and J are TRBV30 and TRBJ1-2, with 10 bases that match TRBD1. The CDR3 end falls 3 residues outside the read, so it is completed with the germline J gene. V lost 3 bases to trimming and J lost 2 bases; unmatched junction nucleotides: 3. Germline CDR1 is GTSNPN and CDR2 is SVGIG (reference sequence). The CDR3 is made up of 14 amino acids.